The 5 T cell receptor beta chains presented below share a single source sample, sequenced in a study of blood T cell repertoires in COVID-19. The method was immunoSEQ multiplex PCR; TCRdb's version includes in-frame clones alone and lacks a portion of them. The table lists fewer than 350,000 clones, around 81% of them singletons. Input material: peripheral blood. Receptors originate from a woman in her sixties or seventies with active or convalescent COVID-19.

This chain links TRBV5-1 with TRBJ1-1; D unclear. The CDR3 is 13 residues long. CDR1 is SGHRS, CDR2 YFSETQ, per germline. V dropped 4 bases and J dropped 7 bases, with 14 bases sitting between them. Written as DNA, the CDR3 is TGCGCCAGCAGCGACCCCAGGTTAAGTGAAGCTTTCTTT. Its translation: CASSDPRLSEAFF. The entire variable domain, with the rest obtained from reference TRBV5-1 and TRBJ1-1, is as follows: KAGVTQTPRYLIKTRGQQVTLSCSPISGHRSVSWYQQTPGQGLQFLFEYFSETQRNKGNFPGRFSGRQFSNSRSEMNVSTLELGDSALYLCASSDPRLSEAFFGQGTRLTVV.

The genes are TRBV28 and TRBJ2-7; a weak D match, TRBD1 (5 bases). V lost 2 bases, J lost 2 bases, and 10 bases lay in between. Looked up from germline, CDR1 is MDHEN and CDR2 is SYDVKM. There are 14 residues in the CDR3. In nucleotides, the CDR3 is TGTGCCAGCAGTTTAGGGGCTAAGCCCTACGAGCAGTACTTC. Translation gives CASSLGAKPYEQYF.

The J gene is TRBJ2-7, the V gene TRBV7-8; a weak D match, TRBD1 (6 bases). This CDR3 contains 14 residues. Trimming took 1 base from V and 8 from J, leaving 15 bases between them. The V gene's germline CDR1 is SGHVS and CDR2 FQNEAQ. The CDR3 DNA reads TGTGCCAGCAGCTTAGTTACAGGGAAGTCCCAGCAGTACTTC. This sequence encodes CASSLVTGKSQQYF.

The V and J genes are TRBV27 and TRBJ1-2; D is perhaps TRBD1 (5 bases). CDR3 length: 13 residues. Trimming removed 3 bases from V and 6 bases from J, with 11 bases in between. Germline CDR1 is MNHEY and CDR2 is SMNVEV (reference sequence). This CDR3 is CASSFAGKDGYTF. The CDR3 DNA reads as TGTGCCAGCAGTTTCGCAGGGAAGGATGGCTACACCTTC.

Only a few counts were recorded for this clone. CDR3 loop: CASSLQDRDGEKLFF. In DNA form, the CDR3 reads TGTGCCAGCAGCCTCCAGGACAGGGATGGGGAAAAACTGTTTTTT. This sequence joins TRBV4-2 and TRBJ1-4; 8 bases are shared with TRBD1. CDR3 size: 15 residues. Germline CDR1 reads LGHNA; CDR2 reads YNFKEQ. V shed 4 bases, J shed 8 bases, and the junction held 9 bases outside the gene matches.